The clone carrying this TCR beta chain was seen only once. Its antigen is as yet unknown. This record belongs to a study of T cell repertoires in ileal Crohn's disease. Findings and caveats of the study: Postoperative endoscopy occurred within one year, median about 6.9 months.

Profiling relied on immunoSEQ multiplex PCR, and the TCRdb table lists in-frame clones only, not all of them. The profile shows about 13,000 clones, around four fifths of them singletons. The time point: neoterminal ileum biopsy at postoperative endoscopy, about 6 months after surgery. Germline values: CDR1 LGHNT, CDR2 FRNRAP. V shed 0 bases and J 2 bases; nucleotides not matched to a gene: 4. The CDR3 totals 16 residues. The genes are TRBV12-5 and TRBJ1-5; 7 bases align to TRBD1. Sequencing was done on a sample of ileal tissue. The TCR originated in an adult with Crohn's disease. The CDR3, as DNA: TGTGCTAGTGGTTTGGTAAGAGGGGGCGGCAATCAGCCCCAGCATTTT. Its translation: CASGLVRGGGNQPQHF.